What follows are 10 T cell receptor beta chains derived from one specimen sequenced in a study of cytomegalovirus exposure and HLA in healthy donors. Amplification used 60 Vbeta primers and 13 Jbeta primers. Libraries were prepared by immunoSEQ multiplex PCR; TCRdb keeps only in-frame clonotypes and omits some of them. Among about 210,000 clones listed, about 85% were seen once. Sequencing was done on a sample of PBMCs. The receptors stem from a male donor in good health and CMV-seropositive.

This clone came up once. V and J are TRBV30 and TRBJ1-2, with a possible D match to TRBD1 (5 bases). V dropped 4 bases and J dropped 5 bases, with 20 bases sitting between them. This CDR3 has 15 residues. Germline loops: CDR1 GTSNPN, CDR2 SVGIG (reference sequence). This chain's CDR3 is CAWNPRDLWGYGYTF. CDR3 DNA sequence: TGTGCCTGGAATCCGAGGGACTTATGGGGGTATGGCTACACCTTC.

V is TRBV9 and J is TRBJ2-3; TRBD1 might be the D (6 bases). Trimming took off 0 bases at V and 2 bases at J, with 10 bases between the two ends. In germline, CDR1 is SGDLS, CDR2 YYNGEE. The CDR3 covers 15 residues. The CDR3 loop reads CASSVAGDHTDTQYF. In DNA form, the CDR3 reads TGTGCCAGCAGCGTAGCAGGGGACCACACAGATACGCAGTATTTT.

The genes are TRBV28 and TRBJ2-7; D remains ambiguous. Germline CDR1 is MDHEN and CDR2 is SYDVKM. V was clipped by 6 bases and J by 0 bases, with 15 bases between them. The CDR3 extends over 15 amino acids. The CDR3 nucleotides read TGTGCCAGCAGCTGCCTCGACACTGACTCCTACGAGCAGTACTTC. Protein sequence: CASSCLDTDSYEQYF.

V gene TRBV16 combines with J gene TRBJ2-7, with 7 bases aligning to TRBD1. V shed 4 bases and J 3 bases; nucleotides not matched to a gene: 3. This CDR3 has 13 residues. Germline loops: CDR1 KGHSY, CDR2 FQNENV. The CDR3: CASSPRDSYEQYF. In DNA form, the CDR3 reads TGTGCCAGCAGCCCGAGGGACAGCTACGAGCAGTACTTC.

A remark on this clone: One end of the junction does not line up with germline, which may come from a read error. V gene TRBV7-7 combines with J gene TRBJ2-5; 8 nucleotides match TRBD1. CDR1 is SSHAT, CDR2 FNYEAQ, per germline (reference sequence). This CDR3 comprises 15 residues. The CDR3 nucleotides are TGTGCTAGCAGCTTGGGGACAGGCCGGCAAGAGACCCAGTACTTC. The encoded protein is CASSLGTGRQETQYF.

The chain recombines TRBV2 with TRBJ1-6; maybe TRBD1 (6 bases). Trimming left V 5 bases short and J 7 bases short, with 15 bases between. CDR3 length: 15 amino acids. Germline CDR1 and CDR2: SNHLY and FYNNEI. The CDR3 DNA sequence: TGTGCCAGCAGTCCCCACGGACAGCCCAATTCACCCCTCCACTTT. This encodes CASSPHGQPNSPLHF.

V is TRBV4-2 and J is TRBJ1-5; D is possibly TRBD1 (5 bases). The CDR3 covers 16 residues. CDR1 LGHNA and CDR2 YNFKEQ come from the germline V gene. V lost 5 bases to trimming and J lost 1 base, with 15 bases between them. In DNA, the CDR3 is TGTGCCAGCAGCAATACTAACCAGGGAAGCAATCAGCCCCAGCATTTT. Translated: CASSNTNQGSNQPQHF.

The chain is built from TRBV5-4 and TRBJ2-5; 8 bases align to TRBD2. Germline CDR1 SGHNT, CDR2 YYREEE (reference sequence). V shed 3 bases and J 4 bases; nucleotides not matched to a gene: 5. CDR3 length: 14 residues. The CDR3 region is CASSSPSGRETQYF. In DNA form, the CDR3 reads TGTGCCAGCAGCTCCCCTAGCGGGCGAGAGACCCAGTACTTC.

This clone was detected a few times. The rearrangement joins TRBV19 to TRBJ1-2; a weak D match, TRBD1 (5 bases). There are 13 residues in the CDR3. Trimming took off 1 base at V and 5 bases at J, with 8 bases between the two ends. Germline CDR1 reads LNHDA; CDR2 reads SQIVND (reference sequence). The CDR3 DNA sequence: TGTGCCAGTAGTATAGTGACAGCTTATGGCTACACCTTC. This codes for CASSIVTAYGYTF.

This rearrangement joins TRBV4-3 to TRBJ2-7, with D possibly TRBD1 on 6 matching bases. This CDR3 contains 14 residues. With 0 bases removed from V and 6 bases from J, the gap between germline ends came to 12 bases. Germline CDR1 and CDR2: LGHNA and YSLEER. CDR3 coding DNA: TGCGCCAGCAGCCAAGACCTACAGGGACGCGAGCAGTACTTC. Translation: CASSQDLQGREQYF.